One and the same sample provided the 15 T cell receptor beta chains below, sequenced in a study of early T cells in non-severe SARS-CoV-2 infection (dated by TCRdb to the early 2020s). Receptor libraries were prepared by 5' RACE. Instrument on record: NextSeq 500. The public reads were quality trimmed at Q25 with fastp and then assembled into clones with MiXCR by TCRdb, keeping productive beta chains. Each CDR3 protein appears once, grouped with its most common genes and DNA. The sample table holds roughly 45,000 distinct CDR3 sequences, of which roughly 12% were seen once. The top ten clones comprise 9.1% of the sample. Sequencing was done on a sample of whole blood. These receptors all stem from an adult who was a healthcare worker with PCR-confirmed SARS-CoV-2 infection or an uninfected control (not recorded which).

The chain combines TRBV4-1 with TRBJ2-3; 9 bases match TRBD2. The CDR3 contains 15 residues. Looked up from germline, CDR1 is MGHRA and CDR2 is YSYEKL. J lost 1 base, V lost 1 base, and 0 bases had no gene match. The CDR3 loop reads CASSQVAGGTDTQYF. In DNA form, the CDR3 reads TGCGCCAGCAGCCAAGTAGCGGGGGGCACAGATACGCAGTATTTT.

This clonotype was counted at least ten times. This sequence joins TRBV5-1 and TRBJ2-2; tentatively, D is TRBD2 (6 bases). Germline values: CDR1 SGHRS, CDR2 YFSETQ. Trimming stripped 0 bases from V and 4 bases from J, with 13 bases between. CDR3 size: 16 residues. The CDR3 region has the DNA TGCGCCAGCAGCTTGGGGTCAGGCGGGGTCACCGGGGAGCTGTTTTTT. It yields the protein CASSLGSGGVTGELFF.

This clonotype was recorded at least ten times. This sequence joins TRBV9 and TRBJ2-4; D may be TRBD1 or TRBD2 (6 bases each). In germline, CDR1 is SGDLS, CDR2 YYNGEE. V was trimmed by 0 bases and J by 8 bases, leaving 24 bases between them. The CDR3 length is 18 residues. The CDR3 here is CASSVDLGALGGEYIQYF. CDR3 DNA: TGTGCCAGCAGCGTAGATCTGGGGGCCTTGGGAGGAGAGTACATTCAGTACTTC.

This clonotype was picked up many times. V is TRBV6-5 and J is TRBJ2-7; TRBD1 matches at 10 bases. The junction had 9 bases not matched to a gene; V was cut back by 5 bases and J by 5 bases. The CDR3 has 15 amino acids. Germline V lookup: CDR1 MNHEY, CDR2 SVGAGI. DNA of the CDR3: TGTGCCAGCAGTGGTACCGGGACAGGGGAGGACGAGCAGTACTTC. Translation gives CASSGTGTGEDEQYF.

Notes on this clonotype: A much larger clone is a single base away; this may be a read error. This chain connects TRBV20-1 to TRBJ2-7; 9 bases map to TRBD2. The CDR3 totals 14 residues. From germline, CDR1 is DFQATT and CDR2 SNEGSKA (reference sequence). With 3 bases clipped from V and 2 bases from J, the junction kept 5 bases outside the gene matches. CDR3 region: CSASPSGGTYEQYF. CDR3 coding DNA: TGCAGTGCTAGTCCCAGCGGGGGGACCTACGAGCAGTACTTC.

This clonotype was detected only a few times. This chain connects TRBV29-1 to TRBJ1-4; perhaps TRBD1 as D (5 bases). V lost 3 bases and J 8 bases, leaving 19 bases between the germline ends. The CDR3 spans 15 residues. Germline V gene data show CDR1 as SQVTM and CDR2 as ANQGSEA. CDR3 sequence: CSVDSSRGSGEKLFF. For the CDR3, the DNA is TGCAGCGTTGATAGCAGTCGGGGCTCTGGGGAAAAACTGTTTTTT.

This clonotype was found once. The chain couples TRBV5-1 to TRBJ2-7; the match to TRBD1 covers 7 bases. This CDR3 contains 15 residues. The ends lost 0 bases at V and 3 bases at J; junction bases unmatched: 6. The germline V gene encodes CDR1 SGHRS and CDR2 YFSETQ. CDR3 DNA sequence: TGCGCCAGCAGCTTGGCCGGAAGACAGGGCTACGAGCAGTACTTC. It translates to CASSLAGRQGYEQYF.

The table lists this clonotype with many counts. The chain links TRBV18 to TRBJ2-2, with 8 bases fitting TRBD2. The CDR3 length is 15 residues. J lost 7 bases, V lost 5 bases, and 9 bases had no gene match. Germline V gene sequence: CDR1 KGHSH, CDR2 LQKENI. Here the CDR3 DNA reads TGTGCCAGCTCAGCCAGCGGGAGCGGTGGCGGGGAGCTGTTTTTT. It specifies CASSASGSGGGELFF.

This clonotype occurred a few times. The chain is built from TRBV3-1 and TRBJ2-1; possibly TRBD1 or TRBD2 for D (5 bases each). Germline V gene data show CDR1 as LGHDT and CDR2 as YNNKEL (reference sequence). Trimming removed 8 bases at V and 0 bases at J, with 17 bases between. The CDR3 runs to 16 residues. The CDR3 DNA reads TGTGCCAGCCGAGGGCAGGGAGCCTTCTCCTACAATGAGCAGTTCTTC. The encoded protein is CASRGQGAFSYNEQFF.

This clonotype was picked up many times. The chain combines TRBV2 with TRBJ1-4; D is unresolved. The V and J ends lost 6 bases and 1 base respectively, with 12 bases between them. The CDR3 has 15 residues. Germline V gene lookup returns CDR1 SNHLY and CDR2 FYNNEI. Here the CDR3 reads CASSERTGTNEKLFF. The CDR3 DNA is TGTGCCAGCAGCGAACGGACTGGAACTAATGAAAAACTGTTTTTT.

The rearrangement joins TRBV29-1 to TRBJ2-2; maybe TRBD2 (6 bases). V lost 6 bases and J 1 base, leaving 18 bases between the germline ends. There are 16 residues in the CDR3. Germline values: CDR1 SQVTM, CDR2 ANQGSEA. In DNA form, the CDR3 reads TGCAGCGTCGAACCCTCGGTGGGAGGGAACACCGGGGAGCTGTTTTTT. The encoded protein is CSVEPSVGGNTGELFF.

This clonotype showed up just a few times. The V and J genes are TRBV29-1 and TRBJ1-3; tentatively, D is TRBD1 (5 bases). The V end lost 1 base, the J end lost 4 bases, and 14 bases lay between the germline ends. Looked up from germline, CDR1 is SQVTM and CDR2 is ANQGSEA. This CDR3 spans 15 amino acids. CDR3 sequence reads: CSVEGRGTGGNTIYF. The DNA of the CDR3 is TGCAGCGTTGAAGGGCGGGGGACGGGAGGAAACACCATATATTTT. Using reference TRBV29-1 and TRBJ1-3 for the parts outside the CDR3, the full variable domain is SAVISQKPSRDICQRGTSLTIQCQVDSQVTMMFWYRQQPGQSLTLIATANQGSEATYESGFVIDKFPISRPNLTFSTLTVSNMSPEDSSIYLCSVEGRGTGGNTIYFGEGSWLTVV.

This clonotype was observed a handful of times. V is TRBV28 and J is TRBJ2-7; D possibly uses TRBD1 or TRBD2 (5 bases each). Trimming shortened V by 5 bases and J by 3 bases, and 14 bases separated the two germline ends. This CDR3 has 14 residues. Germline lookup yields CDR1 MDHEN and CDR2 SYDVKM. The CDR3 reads CASSPGDPDYEQYF. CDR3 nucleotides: TGTGCCAGCAGTCCCGGGGACCCAGACTACGAGCAGTACTTC.

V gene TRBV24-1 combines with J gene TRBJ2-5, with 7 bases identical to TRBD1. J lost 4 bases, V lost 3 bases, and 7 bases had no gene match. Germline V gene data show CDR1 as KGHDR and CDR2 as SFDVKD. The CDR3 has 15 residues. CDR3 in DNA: TGTGCCACCAGTGATCAGACAGGGAAAGGAGAGACCCAGTACTTC. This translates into CATSDQTGKGETQYF.

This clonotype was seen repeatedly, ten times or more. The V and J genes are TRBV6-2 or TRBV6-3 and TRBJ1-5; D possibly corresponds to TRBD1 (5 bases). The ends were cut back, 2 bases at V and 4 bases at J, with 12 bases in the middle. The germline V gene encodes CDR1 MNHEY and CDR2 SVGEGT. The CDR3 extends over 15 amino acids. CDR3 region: CASSYARALNQPQHF. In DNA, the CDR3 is TGTGCCAGCAGTTACGCCAGGGCTTTAAATCAGCCCCAGCATTTT.